This T cell receptor beta chain was identified during a study of tumor T cells in aggressive B-cell lymphoma. This CDR3 spans 14 amino acids. With 4 bases clipped from V and 4 bases from J, the junction kept 1 base outside the gene matches. CDR1 SNHLY and CDR2 FYNNEI come from the germline V gene. The data were produced by immunoSEQ multiplex PCR, yet TCRdb's version contains in-frame clones alone and is incomplete. The table lists approximately 4,300 clones, around 85% of them singletons. The receptor was derived from an adult with diffuse large B cell lymphoma. J is TRBJ2-2 and V is TRBV2; 9 bases are shared with TRBD2. The source material was tumor tissue. The DNA of the CDR3 is TGTGCCAGCAGTGTAGCGGGAGCCACCGGGGAGCTGTTTTTT. Protein product: CASSVAGATGELFF.